This record concerns one TCR beta chain sequence. The entry originates in a study of OX40 agonist ivuxolimab in advanced cancers. About the study: Partial responses were recorded for three patients, including one with hepatocellular carcinoma and two with cutaneous melanoma.

Sequenced by immunoSEQ multiplex PCR; TCRdb stores in-frame clones only, minus some. The table lists over 50,000 clones, almost 85% of them singletons. This TCR derives from an adult with an advanced solid tumor such as melanoma, head and neck, liver or kidney cancer. The sequences come from CD4+ or CD8+ T cells sorted from blood, collected in a trial of the OX40 agonist ivuxolimab.

The CDR3 sequence is CASSKGSSGSPHEQFF. CDR3 nucleotides: TGTGCCAGCTCCAAAGGTTCTAGCGGGAGTCCGCATGAGCAGTTCTTC. The J gene is TRBJ2-1, the V gene TRBV18, with 10 bases fitting TRBD2. Germline CDR1 reads KGHSH; CDR2 reads LQKENI. The CDR3 sequence is 16 residues long. Trimming at V came to 6 bases and at J to 8 bases, leaving 13 bases not matched to a gene.